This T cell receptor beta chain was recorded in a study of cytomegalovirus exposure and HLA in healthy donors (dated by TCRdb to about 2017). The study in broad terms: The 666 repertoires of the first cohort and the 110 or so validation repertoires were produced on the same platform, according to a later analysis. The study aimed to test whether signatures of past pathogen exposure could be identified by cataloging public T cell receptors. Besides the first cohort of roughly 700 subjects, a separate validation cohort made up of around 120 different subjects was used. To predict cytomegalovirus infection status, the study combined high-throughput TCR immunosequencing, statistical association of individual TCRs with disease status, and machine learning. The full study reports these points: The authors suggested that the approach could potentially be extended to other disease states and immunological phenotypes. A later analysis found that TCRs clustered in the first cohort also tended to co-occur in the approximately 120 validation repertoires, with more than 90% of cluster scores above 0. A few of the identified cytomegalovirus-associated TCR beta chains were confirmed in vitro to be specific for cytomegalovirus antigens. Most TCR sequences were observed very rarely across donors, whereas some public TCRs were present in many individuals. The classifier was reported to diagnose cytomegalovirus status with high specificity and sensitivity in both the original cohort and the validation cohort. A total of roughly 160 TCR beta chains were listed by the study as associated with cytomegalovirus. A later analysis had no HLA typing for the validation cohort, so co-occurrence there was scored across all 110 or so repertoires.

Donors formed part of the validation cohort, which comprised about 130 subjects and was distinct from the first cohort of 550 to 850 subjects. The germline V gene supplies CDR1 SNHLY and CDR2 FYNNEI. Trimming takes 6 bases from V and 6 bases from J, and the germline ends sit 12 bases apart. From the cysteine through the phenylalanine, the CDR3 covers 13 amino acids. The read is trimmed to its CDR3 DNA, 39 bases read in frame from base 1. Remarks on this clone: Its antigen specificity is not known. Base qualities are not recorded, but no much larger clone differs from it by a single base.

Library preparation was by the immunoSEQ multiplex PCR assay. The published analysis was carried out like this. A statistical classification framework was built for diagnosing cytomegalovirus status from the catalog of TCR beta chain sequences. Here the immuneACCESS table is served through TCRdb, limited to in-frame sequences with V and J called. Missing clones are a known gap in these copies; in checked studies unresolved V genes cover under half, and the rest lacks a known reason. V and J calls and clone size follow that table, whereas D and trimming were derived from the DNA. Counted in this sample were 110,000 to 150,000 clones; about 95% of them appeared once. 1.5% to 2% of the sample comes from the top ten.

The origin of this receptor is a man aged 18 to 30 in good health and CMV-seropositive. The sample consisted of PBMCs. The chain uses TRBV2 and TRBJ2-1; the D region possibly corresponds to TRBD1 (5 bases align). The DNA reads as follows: TGTGCCAGCAGAGCTCTAAGGGGCAATGAGCAGTTCTTC. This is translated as CASRALRGNEQFF. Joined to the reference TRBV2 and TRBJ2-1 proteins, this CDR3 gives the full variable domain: EPEVTQTPSHQVTQMGQEVILRCVPISNHLYFYWYRQILGQKVEFLVSFYNNEISEKSEIFDDQFSVERPDGSNFTLKIRSTKLEDSAMYFCASRALRGNEQFFGPGTRLTVL.